This TCR beta chain was observed in a study of blood T cell repertoires in COVID-19. Study-wide context: Samples came from the United States, Italy and Spain, spanning acute and convalescent COVID-19. Sample material is recorded as cDNA or gDNA derived from T cells, B-cell-depleted T cells, or PBMCs.

In the authors' methods: By means of reference gene primer amplification, nucleated cell counts were estimated. Assay used: immunoSEQ multiplex PCR; TCRdb lists only in-frame clones, some missing. The V and J calls and clone size are taken from that table; D and trimming were inferred from the DNA. Of 60,000 to 75,000 clones listed, roughly 90% were seen once; the top ten hold roughly 2%. The CDR3 runs 15 residues. The J segment lost 2 bases and the V segment lost 1 base, leaving 3 bases of the junction unmatched. The germline gives CDR1 LNHDA, CDR2 SQIVND (reference sequence). Sample: peripheral blood. This chain connects TRBV19 to TRBJ2-7; 9 bases agree with TRBD2. The receptor's source is a man under 40 with acute or convalescent COVID-19. The CDR3 DNA follows: TGTGCCAGTAGTATAGGTAGCGGGAGTCCCTACGAGCAGTACTTC. Protein: CASSIGSGSPYEQYF. Drawing the rest from reference TRBV19 and TRBJ2-7, the complete variable domain is DGGITQSPKYLFRKEGQNVTLSCEQNLNHDAMYWYRQDPGQGLRLIYYSQIVNDFQKGDIAEGYSVSREKKESFPLTVTSAQKNPTAFYLCASSIGSGSPYEQYFGPGTRLTVT.